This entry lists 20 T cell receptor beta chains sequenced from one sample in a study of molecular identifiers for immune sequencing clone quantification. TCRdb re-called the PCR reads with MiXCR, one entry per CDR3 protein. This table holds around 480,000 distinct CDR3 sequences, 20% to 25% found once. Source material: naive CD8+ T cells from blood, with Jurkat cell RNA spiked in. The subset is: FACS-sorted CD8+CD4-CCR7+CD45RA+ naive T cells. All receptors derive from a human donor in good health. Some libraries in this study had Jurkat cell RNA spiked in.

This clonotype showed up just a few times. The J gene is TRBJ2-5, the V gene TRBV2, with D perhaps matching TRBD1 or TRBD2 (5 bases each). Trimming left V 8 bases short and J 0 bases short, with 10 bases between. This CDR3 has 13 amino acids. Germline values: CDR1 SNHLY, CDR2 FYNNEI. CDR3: CASGGEYQETQYF. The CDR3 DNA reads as TGTGCCAGCGGGGGAGAGTACCAAGAGACCCAGTACTTC.

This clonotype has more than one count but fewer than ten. The CDR3 nucleotides read TGTGCCAGCAGCCTCCGAGCTAGCGGGGGCTATGAGCAGTTCTTC. It yields the protein CASSLRASGGYEQFF. This sequence joins TRBV27 and TRBJ2-1; TRBD2 matches 10 bases. The CDR3 covers 15 residues. The V gene end was trimmed by 6 bases and the J gene end by 8 bases; junction bases not matched to a gene: 10. CDR1 and CDR2 from the germline V gene are MNHEY and SMNVEV (reference sequence).

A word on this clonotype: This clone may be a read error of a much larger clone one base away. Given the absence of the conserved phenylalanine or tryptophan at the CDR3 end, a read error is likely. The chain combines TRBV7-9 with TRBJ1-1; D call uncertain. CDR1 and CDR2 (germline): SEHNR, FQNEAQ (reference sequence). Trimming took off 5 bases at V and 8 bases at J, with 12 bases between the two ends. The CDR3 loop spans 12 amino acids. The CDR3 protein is CASSKLGVEAFL. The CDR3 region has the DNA TGTGCCAGCAGCAAGCTTGGGGTCGAAGCTTTCCTT.

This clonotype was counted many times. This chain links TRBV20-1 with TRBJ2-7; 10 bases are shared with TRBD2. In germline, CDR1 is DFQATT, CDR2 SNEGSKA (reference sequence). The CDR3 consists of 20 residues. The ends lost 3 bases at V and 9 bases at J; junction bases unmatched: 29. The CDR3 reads CSARDPLSPGPGTSEIGQYF. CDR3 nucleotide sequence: TGCAGTGCTAGGGATCCGCTTAGCCCTGGTCCCGGGACTAGCGAGATCGGGCAGTACTTC.

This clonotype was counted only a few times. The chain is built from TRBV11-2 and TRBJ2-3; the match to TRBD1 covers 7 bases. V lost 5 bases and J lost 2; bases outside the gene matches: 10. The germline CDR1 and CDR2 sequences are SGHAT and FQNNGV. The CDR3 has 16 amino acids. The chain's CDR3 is CASSPEQGRHTDTQYF. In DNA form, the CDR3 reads TGTGCCAGCAGCCCGGAACAGGGGCGTCACACAGATACGCAGTATTTT. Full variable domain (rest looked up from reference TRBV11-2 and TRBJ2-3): EAGVAQSPRYKIIEKRQSVAFWCNPISGHATLYWYQQILGQGPKLLIQFQNNGVVDDSQLPKDRFSAERLKGVDSTLKIQPAKLEDSAVYLCASSPEQGRHTDTQYFGPGTRLTVL.

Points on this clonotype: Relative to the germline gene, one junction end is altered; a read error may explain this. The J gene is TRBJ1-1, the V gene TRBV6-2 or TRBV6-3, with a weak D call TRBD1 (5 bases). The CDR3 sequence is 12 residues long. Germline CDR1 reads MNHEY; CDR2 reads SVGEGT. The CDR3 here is CAGSSGGTEAFF. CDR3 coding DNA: TGTGCCGGCAGTTCCGGGGGCACTGAAGCTTTCTTT.

CDR3 protein: CASSPPIMYADTQYF. The CDR3 DNA reads as TGTGCCAGCAGCCCCCCCATCATGTACGCAGATACGCAGTATTTT. The V gene is TRBV3-2, the J gene TRBJ2-3; the table's D call of TRBD1 was not tested on the DNA. TRBV3-2 is labeled a pseudogene. This CDR3 is 15 amino acids long.

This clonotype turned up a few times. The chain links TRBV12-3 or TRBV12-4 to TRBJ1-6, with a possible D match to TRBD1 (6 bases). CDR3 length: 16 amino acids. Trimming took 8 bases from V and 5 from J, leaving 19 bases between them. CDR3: CASLKGGRFHNSPLHF. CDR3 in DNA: TGTGCCAGCCTTAAAGGGGGGCGCTTCCATAATTCACCCCTCCACTTT.

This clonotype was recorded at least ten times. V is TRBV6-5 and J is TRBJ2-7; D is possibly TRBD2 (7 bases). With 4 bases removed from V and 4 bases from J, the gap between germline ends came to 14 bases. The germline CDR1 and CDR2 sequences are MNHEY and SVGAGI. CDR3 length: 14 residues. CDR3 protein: CASSFEGGQYEQYF. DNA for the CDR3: TGTGCCAGCAGTTTCGAGGGGGGGCAGTACGAGCAGTACTTC.

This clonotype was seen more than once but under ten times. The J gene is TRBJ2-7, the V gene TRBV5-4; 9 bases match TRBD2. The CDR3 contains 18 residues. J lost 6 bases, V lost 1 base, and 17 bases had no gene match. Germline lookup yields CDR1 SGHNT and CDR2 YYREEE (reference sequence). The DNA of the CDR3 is TGTGCCAGCAGCTTGTGGGGTACTAGCGGGCCACCGGGAGGCGAGCAGTACTTC. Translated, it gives CASSLWGTSGPPGGEQYF.

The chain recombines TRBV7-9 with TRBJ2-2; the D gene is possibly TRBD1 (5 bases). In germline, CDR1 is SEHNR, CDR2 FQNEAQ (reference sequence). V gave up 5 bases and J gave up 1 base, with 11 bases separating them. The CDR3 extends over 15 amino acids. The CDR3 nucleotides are TGTGCCAGCAGCCCAGGACAATGGAACACCGGGGAGCTGTTTTTT. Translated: CASSPGQWNTGELFF.

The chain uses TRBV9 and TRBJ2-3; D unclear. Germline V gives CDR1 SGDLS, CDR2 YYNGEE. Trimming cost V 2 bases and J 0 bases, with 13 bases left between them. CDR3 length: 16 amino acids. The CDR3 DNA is TGTGCCAGCAGCGTCTCTCGCGATGATAGCACAGATACGCAGTATTTT. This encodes CASSVSRDDSTDTQYF.

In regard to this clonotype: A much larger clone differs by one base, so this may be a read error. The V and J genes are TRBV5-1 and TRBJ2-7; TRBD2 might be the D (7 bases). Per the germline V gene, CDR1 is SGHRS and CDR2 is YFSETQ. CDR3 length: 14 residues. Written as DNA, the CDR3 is TGCGCCAGCATCTTGGTCGGGGGGCTCGACGAGCAGTACTTC. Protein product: CASILVGGLDEQYF.

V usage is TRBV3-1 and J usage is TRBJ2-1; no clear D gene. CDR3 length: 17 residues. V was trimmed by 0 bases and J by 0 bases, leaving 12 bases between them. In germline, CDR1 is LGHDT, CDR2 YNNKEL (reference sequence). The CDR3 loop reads CASSQDPPDSSYNEQFF. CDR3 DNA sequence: TGTGCCAGCAGCCAAGATCCCCCCGATAGCTCCTACAATGAGCAGTTCTTC.

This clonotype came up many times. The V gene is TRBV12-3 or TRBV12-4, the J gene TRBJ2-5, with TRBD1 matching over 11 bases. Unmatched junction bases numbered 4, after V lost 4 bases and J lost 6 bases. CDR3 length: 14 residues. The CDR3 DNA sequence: TGTGCCAGCAGTTCGGGACAGGGGGTAAAGACCCAGTACTTC. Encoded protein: CASSSGQGVKTQYF.

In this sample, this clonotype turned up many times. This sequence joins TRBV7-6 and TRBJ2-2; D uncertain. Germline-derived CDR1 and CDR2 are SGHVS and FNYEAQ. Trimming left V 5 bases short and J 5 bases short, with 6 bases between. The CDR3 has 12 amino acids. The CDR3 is CASSHTTGELFF. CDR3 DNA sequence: TGTGCCAGCAGCCACACGACCGGGGAGCTGTTTTTT.

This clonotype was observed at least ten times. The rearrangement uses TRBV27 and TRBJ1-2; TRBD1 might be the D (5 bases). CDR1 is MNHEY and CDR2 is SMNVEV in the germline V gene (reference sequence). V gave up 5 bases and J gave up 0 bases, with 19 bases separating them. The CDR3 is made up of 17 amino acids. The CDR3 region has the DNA TGTGCCAGCAGTAGCCCTAAATCAGGGTCAACTAACTATGGCTACACCTTC. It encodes CASSSPKSGSTNYGYTF.

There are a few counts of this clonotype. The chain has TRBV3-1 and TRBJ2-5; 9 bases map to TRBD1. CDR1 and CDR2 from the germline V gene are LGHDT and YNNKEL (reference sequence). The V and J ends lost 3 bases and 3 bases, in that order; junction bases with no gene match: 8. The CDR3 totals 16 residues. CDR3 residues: CASSHRGQGMEETQYF. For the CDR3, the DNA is TGTGCCAGCAGCCATCGGGGACAGGGAATGGAAGAGACCCAGTACTTC.

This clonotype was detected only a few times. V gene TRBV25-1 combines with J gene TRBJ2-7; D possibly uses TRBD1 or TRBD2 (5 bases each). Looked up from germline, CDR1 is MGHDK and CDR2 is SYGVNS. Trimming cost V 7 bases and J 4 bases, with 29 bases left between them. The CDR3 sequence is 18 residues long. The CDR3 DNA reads TGTGCCAGCACGATGGGACGGATACCTCCACCACTTTCTTACGAGCAGTACTTC. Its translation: CASTMGRIPPPLSYEQYF.

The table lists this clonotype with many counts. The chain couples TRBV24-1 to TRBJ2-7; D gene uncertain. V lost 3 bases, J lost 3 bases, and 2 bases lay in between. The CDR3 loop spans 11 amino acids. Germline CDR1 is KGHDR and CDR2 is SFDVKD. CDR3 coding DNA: TGTGCCACCAGTGATCTCTACGAGCAGTACTTC. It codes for CATSDLYEQYF.